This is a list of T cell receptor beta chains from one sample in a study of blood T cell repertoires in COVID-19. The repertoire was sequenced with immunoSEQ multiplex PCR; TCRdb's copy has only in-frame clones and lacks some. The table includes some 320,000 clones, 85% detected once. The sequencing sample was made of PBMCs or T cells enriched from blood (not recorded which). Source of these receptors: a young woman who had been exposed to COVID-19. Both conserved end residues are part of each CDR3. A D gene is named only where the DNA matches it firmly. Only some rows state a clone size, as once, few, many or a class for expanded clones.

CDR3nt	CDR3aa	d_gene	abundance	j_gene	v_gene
TGCAGCGTGGTGGTCAGGCAGAACTACGAGCAGTACTTC	CSVVVRQNYEQYF	-	-	TRBJ2-7	TRBV29-1
TGTGCCAGCAGTTTTGGGAGGGTTGATGGCTACACCTTC	CASSFGRVDGYTF	-	-	TRBJ1-2	TRBV28
TGTGCCAGCAGCTTAGCGGGAGATGCAGATACGCAGTATTTT	CASSLAGDADTQYF	-	-	TRBJ2-3	TRBV7-8
TGTGCCAGTAAGTCCGAGACAGCTAACTATGGCTACACCTTC	CASKSETANYGYTF	-	-	TRBJ1-2	TRBV19
TGCGCCAGCAGCTTGCTGGGGACTAGCGGGGGTGCAGATACGCAGTATTTT	CASSLLGTSGGADTQYF	TRBD2	-	TRBJ2-3	TRBV5-1
TGTGCCAGCAGCTTAAACGAGGTTATGAACACTGAAGCTTTCTTT	CASSLNEVMNTEAFF	-	-	TRBJ1-1	TRBV7-3
TGTGCCAGCCTAGCGGTGAACACCGGGGAGCTGTTTTTT	CASLAVNTGELFF	TRBD2	-	TRBJ2-2	TRBV28
TGTGCCAGCAGTGATGGGGGGGCCTGGATCTATGGCTACACCTTC	CASSDGGAWIYGYTF	-	-	TRBJ1-2	TRBV6-1
TGTGCCAGCAGCCCCGGGGTGGCCAACTATGGCTACACCTTC	CASSPGVANYGYTF	-	-	TRBJ1-2	TRBV7-2
TGTGCCAGCAGCCGTATCCCCTACGAGCAGTACTTC	CASSRIPYEQYF	-	-	TRBJ2-7	TRBV4-2
TGTGCCAGCAGCCCATACACCGGGGAGCTGTTTTTT	CASSPYTGELFF	-	-	TRBJ2-2	TRBV11-3
TGTGCCAGCAGCTTGGGCGGGGGTAGCCAAGAGACCCAGTACTTC	CASSLGGGSQETQYF	TRBD2	-	TRBJ2-5	TRBV5-4
TGTGCGAGTGCAGGGGCGATACTTTCGGGGGCCAACGTCCTGACTTTC	CASAGAILSGANVLTF	-	-	TRBJ2-6	TRBV28
TGTGCCAGCAGCCAAGAAACAGGGCGTACTGAAGCTTTCTTT	CASSQETGRTEAFF	-	once	TRBJ1-1	TRBV3-1/TRBV3-2
TGCGCCAGCAGCCAAGAGGCACTAGCGGCTCCCCCAGATACGCAGTATTTT	CASSQEALAAPPDTQYF	TRBD2	-	TRBJ2-3	TRBV4-3
TGTGCCAGTAGTATGAAGAGGGGGGGACAGGGAAAAAATCAGCCCCAGCATTTT	CASSMKRGGQGKNQPQHF	TRBD1	few	TRBJ1-5	TRBV19
TGCAGTGCTAGTTTCCAGGGGGGCCAAGAGACCCAGTACTTC	CSASFQGGQETQYF	-	-	TRBJ2-5	TRBV20-1
TGTGCCTGGAGTGTATATGGGCCCGAGCAGTACTTC	CAWSVYGPEQYF	-	-	TRBJ2-7	TRBV30
TGCAGTGCTAGTACTAGCGGCTCCTACAATGAGCAGTTCTTC	CSASTSGSYNEQFF	TRBD2	few	TRBJ2-1	TRBV20-1
TGTGCCAGCAGCTTGGTCCAGGGGCCTCCCTATGGCTACACCTTC	CASSLVQGPPYGYTF	-	-	TRBJ1-2	TRBV5-4
TGCGCCAGCAGCCAAGGACAGGGAACGGCTTCACCCCTCCACTTT	CASSQGQGTASPLHF	TRBD1	-	TRBJ1-6	TRBV4-1
TGTGCCAGCAGTCGCATAGCGGTACTTACAGATACGCAGTATTTT	CASSRIAVLTDTQYF	-	-	TRBJ2-3	TRBV27
TGCGCCAGCAGCTTGTTGGGACTAGCGGGAGGCAATGAGCAGTTCTTC	CASSLLGLAGGNEQFF	TRBD2	-	TRBJ2-1	TRBV5-1
TGTGCCAGTAGGCCCGGGACAGCTATTGAAAAACTGTTTTTT	CASRPGTAIEKLFF	TRBD1	-	TRBJ1-4	TRBV19
TGTGCCAGCAGCGGGATAGGGGGTAGAGAATACGAGCAGTACTTC	CASSGIGGREYEQYF	-	-	TRBJ2-7	TRBV7-6